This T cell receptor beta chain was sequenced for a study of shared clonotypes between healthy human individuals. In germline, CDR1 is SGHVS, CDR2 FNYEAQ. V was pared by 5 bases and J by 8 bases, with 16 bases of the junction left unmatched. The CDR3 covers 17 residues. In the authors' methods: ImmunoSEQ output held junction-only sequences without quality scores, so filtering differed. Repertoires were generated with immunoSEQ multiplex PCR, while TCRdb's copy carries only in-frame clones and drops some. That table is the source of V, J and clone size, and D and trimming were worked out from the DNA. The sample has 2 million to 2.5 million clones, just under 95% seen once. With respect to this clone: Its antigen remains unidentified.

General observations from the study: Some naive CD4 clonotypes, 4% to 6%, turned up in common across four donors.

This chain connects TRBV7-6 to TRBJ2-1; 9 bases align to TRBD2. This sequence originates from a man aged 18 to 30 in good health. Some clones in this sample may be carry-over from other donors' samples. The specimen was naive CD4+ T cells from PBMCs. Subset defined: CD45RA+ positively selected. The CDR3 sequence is CASSPSGRASGIDEQFF. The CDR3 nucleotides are TGTGCCAGCAGCCCAAGTGGCAGGGCTAGCGGGATCGATGAGCAGTTCTTC.